One and the same sample provided the 19 T cell receptor beta chains below, sequenced in a study of T-cell reconstitution after alpha-beta-depleted transplantation in children. Unique molecular identifiers were incorporated into the prepared TCRbeta library. TCRdb fed the PCR reads into MiXCR, producing one record per CDR3 protein. Among hundreds of thousands of distinct CDR3 sequences listed, approximately 8% were seen once. Here the sequenced sample was PBMCs, mostly from graft donor cells, taken 360 days after TCRalphabeta/CD19-depleted stem cell transplant. The receptors originated from a male patient between 2 and 10 years old who had a stem cell transplant for acute myeloid leukemia, so the T cells may come from the graft donor.

This clonotype has a count of ten or more. The rearrangement links TRBV13 to TRBJ1-5; D is ambiguous. This CDR3 has 12 amino acids. Per germline, CDR1 PRHDT and CDR2 FYEKMQ (reference sequence). Trimming left V 2 bases short and J 6 bases short, with 5 bases between. As DNA, the CDR3 is TGTGCCAGCAGCTTATTTGGTCAGCCCCAGCATTTT. This sequence encodes CASSLFGQPQHF.

V is TRBV27 and J is TRBJ1-5; 7 bases fit TRBD1. CDR1 MNHEY and CDR2 SMNVEV come from the germline V gene (reference sequence). This CDR3 has 16 amino acids. The DNA of the CDR3 is TGTCCACAGCAAGGTGGGGCAGGGGGACATAATCAGCCCCAGCATTTT. Translating gives CPQQGGAGGHNQPQHF.

The chain recombines TRBV12-3 or TRBV12-4 with TRBJ1-5, with D possibly matching TRBD1 (5 bases). V was clipped by 5 bases and J by 4 bases, with 12 bases between them. The CDR3 has 14 residues. In DNA, the CDR3 is TGTGCCAGCAGTCGAATTGGGGGGAATCAGCCCCAGCATTTT. This gives the protein CASSRIGGNQPQHF.

The chain employs TRBV10-2 and TRBJ2-7, with D possibly called TRBD1 or TRBD2 (5 bases each). CDR1 is WSHSY, CDR2 SAAADI, per germline. The ends were cut back, 4 bases at V and 0 bases at J, with 10 bases in the middle. The CDR3 sequence is 14 residues long. CDR3 in DNA: TGCGCCAGCAGTGGGGACGGAACCTCCTACGAGCAGTACTTC. Its protein product is CASSGDGTSYEQYF.

This clonotype was seen only a few times. V and J are TRBV5-5 and TRBJ1-5; D gene unclear. The CDR3 runs to 13 residues. Between the trimmed V and J ends, which lost 1 base and 7 bases, there was a span of 9 bases. Germline loops: CDR1 SGHKS, CDR2 YYEKEE (reference sequence). The CDR3 spells CASSLQERQPQHF. For the CDR3, the DNA is TGTGCCAGCAGCTTGCAGGAGAGGCAGCCCCAGCATTTT.

The sample holds many counts of this clonotype. The chain is built from TRBV25-1 and TRBJ2-1; D call uncertain. CDR3 size: 12 residues. CDR1 is MGHDK and CDR2 is SYGVNS in the germline V gene. V lost 2 bases, J lost 5 bases, and 4 bases lay in between. CDR3 region: CASSEPNNEQFF. Here the CDR3 DNA reads TGTGCCAGCAGTGAACCGAACAATGAGCAGTTCTTC. Combining the CDR3 with reference TRBV25-1 and TRBJ2-1 gives the whole variable domain EADIYQTPRYLVIGTGKKITLECSQTMGHDKMYWYQQDPGMELHLIHYSYGVNSTEKGDLSSESTVSRIRTEHFPLTLESARPSHTSQYLCASSEPNNEQFFGPGTRLTVL.

Many counts were recorded for this clonotype. The chain uses TRBV12-3 or TRBV12-4 and TRBJ2-7; 8 nucleotides match TRBD1. Trimming at V came to 5 bases and at J to 3 bases, leaving 3 bases not matched to a gene. This CDR3 is built from 13 residues. The CDR3 region is CASSPGTGYEQYF. CDR3 sequence (DNA): TGTGCCAGCAGTCCAGGGACAGGCTACGAGCAGTACTTC.

In this sample, this clonotype turned up a few times. The rearrangement uses TRBV4-3 and TRBJ2-2; unclear D gene. Deletions cut 1 base from V and 3 bases from J, with 9 bases between. Germline V gives CDR1 LGHNA, CDR2 YSLEER. CDR3 size: 15 residues. As DNA, the CDR3 is TGCGCCAGCAGCCAAGGGACCTCACACACCGGGGAGCTGTTTTTT. Its translation is CASSQGTSHTGELFF.

This clonotype was counted ten times or more. This chain links TRBV20-1 with TRBJ2-3; D is unresolved. Germline V gene data show CDR1 as DFQATT and CDR2 as SNEGSKA (reference sequence). The CDR3 is made up of 13 amino acids. V lost 2 bases and J lost 0, with 6 bases in between. The CDR3 sequence is CSARSPSTDTQYF. CDR3 coding DNA: TGCAGTGCTAGAAGCCCCAGCACAGATACGCAGTATTTT.

This clonotype turned up a few times. The CDR3 protein is CATSRERWASGNTIYF. The CDR3 DNA reads as TGTGCCACCAGCAGAGAACGCTGGGCTTCTGGAAACACCATATATTTT. The genes are TRBV15 and TRBJ1-3; no clear D gene. This CDR3 has 16 residues. The ends were cut back, 0 bases at V and 1 base at J, with 10 bases in the middle. Germline CDR1 LNHNV, CDR2 YYDKDF (reference sequence).

The chain employs TRBV7-8 and TRBJ1-1, with 7 bases identical to TRBD1. This CDR3 has 17 amino acids. The germline V gene encodes CDR1 SGHVS and CDR2 FQNEAQ. Trimming took 1 base from V and 4 from J; bases not matched to a gene: 12. CDR3 bases: TGTGCCAGCAGCTTAGTCTCGGGCCCACAGGGGAGCACTGAAGCTTTCTTT. It specifies CASSLVSGPQGSTEAFF.

This clonotype was detected a few times. This chain connects TRBV18 to TRBJ2-1; 10 bases map to TRBD2. The germline V gene encodes CDR1 KGHSH and CDR2 LQKENI. Trimming removed 2 bases from V and 6 bases from J; junction bases left unmatched: 7. The CDR3 is 16 amino acids. The CDR3 DNA reads as TGTGCCAGCTCACCAGATCTAGCGGGAGACGTCAATGAGCAGTTCTTC. Translated: CASSPDLAGDVNEQFF.

This clonotype came up many times. The rearrangement joins TRBV6-1 to TRBJ2-7; D is unresolved. The CDR3 is 13 residues long. Germline assignment: CDR1 MNHNS and CDR2 SASEGT. The ends were cut back, 2 bases at V and 6 bases at J, with 11 bases in the middle. CDR3 region: CASSENFVFEQYV. The CDR3 coding sequence is TGTGCCAGCAGTGAAAATTTCGTTTTCGAGCAGTACGTC.

There are many counts of this clonotype. The chain combines TRBV12-3 or TRBV12-4 with TRBJ2-1; the D is unclear. Between the trimmed V and J ends, which lost 5 bases and 5 bases, there was a span of 7 bases. The CDR3 spans 12 residues. The CDR3 loop reads CASSPTDNEQFF. CDR3 DNA sequence: TGTGCCAGCAGTCCGACGGACAATGAGCAGTTCTTC.

This clonotype was detected ten times or more. The gene calls are TRBV4-2 and TRBJ1-4; 8 bases fit TRBD1. The CDR3 loop spans 13 amino acids. The germline gives CDR1 LGHNA, CDR2 YNFKEQ. V shed 6 bases, J shed 8 bases, and the junction held 5 bases outside the gene matches. CDR3 DNA sequence: TGTGCCAGCAGAGGACAGGGAGGCGAAAAACTGTTTTTT. It translates to CASRGQGGEKLFF.

The chain uses TRBV5-1 and TRBJ2-1, with unresolved D. The CDR3 is 14 amino acids. Trimming shortened V by 1 base and J by 5 bases, and 10 bases separated the two germline ends. From germline, CDR1 is SGHRS and CDR2 YFSETQ. The CDR3 nucleotides read TGCGCCAGCAGCTTGACCTCAGTAGACAATGAGCAGTTCTTC. Its translation: CASSLTSVDNEQFF.

This chain joins TRBV4-2 and TRBJ1-5; TRBD1 might be the D (6 bases). The CDR3 is made up of 17 amino acids. V lost 3 bases and J 1 base, leaving 16 bases between the germline ends. CDR1 is LGHNA, CDR2 YNFKEQ, per germline. Written as DNA, the CDR3 is TGTGCCAGCAGCCACAGGGGTGGAGGGGTGAGCAATCAGCCCCAGCATTTT. It translates to CASSHRGGGVSNQPQHF.

This clonotype was seen repeatedly, ten times or more. The rearrangement joins TRBV19 to TRBJ1-5; no clear D. The V and J ends lost 3 bases and 0 bases respectively, with 6 bases between them. Germline-derived CDR1 and CDR2 are LNHDA and SQIVND (reference sequence). The CDR3 contains 14 residues. Here the CDR3 DNA reads TGTGCCAGTAGTATTCTCGGTAGCAATCAGCCCCAGCATTTT. Protein sequence: CASSILGSNQPQHF.

This clonotype was recorded at least ten times. This chain's CDR3 is CSARGGTLYEQYF. In DNA, the CDR3 is TGCAGTGCTAGAGGTGGGACCTTGTACGAGCAGTACTTC. This chain uses TRBV20-1 with TRBJ2-7, with D possibly being TRBD1 or TRBD2 (5 bases each). Germline assignment: CDR1 DFQATT and CDR2 SNEGSKA (reference sequence). CDR3 length: 13 amino acids. Trimming took off 1 base at V and 4 bases at J, with 11 bases between the two ends.